Each of the 14 T cell receptor beta chains below was sequenced from the same sample in a study of long-term antiretroviral therapy in people with HIV. At survey level, the immunoSEQ assay was run in its v3.0 version. Using immunoSEQ multiplex PCR, the repertoire was profiled, and TCRdb retains in-frame clones only, with some absent. The table shows tens of thousands of clones, with about 84% occurring only once. The input for sequencing was unsorted PBMCs, taken 4.7 to 5 years after starting antiretroviral therapy. All receptors come from a middle-aged man with HIV.

The chain uses TRBV7-2 and TRBJ1-1; perhaps TRBD1 as D (5 bases). V was clipped by 1 base and J by 0 bases, with 12 bases between them. Germline V gene data show CDR1 as SGHTA and CDR2 as FQGNSA. The CDR3 is 16 amino acids. The CDR3 DNA reads TGTGCCAGCAGCTTAGTAGTCGGGGGAATGAACACTGAAGCTTTCTTT. Residues: CASSLVVGGMNTEAFF.

This chain connects TRBV11-3 to TRBJ2-1; TRBD1 agrees at 10 bases. Germline CDR1 reads SGHNT; CDR2 reads YENEEA. Trimming at V came to 5 bases and at J to 6 bases, leaving 7 bases not matched to a gene. The CDR3 is 15 residues long. CDR3: CASSPRDRGFNEQFF. The CDR3, as DNA: TGTGCCAGCAGCCCAAGGGACAGGGGTTTCAATGAGCAGTTCTTC.

The rearrangement uses TRBV5-1 and TRBJ2-3; 10 nucleotides line up with TRBD2. Looked up from germline, CDR1 is SGHRS and CDR2 is YFSETQ. J gave up 6 bases and V 4 bases, and 5 bases lay outside the gene matches. The CDR3 consists of 14 residues. CDR3 sequence: CASSTGTSADTQYF. In nucleotides, the CDR3 is TGCGCCAGCAGCACGGGGACTAGCGCGGATACGCAGTATTTT. Supplemented by reference TRBV5-1 and TRBJ2-3, the full variable domain reads KAGVTQTPRYLIKTRGQQVTLSCSPISGHRSVSWYQQTPGQGLQFLFEYFSETQRNKGNFPGRFSGRQFSNSRSEMNVSTLELGDSALYLCASSTGTSADTQYFGPGTRLTVL.

This chain connects TRBV6-4 to TRBJ1-1, with D tentatively TRBD1 (5 bases). CDR1 is MRHNA and CDR2 is SNTAGT in the germline V gene. The CDR3 loop spans 14 amino acids. Trimming took off 5 bases at V and 1 base at J, with 11 bases between the two ends. Written as DNA, the CDR3 is TGTGCCAGCAGTAGGGACCTTGGGAACACTGAAGCTTTCTTT. It specifies CASSRDLGNTEAFF.

The chain employs TRBV7-2 and TRBJ2-7, with D perhaps TRBD2 (6 bases). Germline CDR1 and CDR2: SGHTA and FQGNSA. Trimming pared 0 bases from V and 5 bases from J, leaving 11 bases between. The CDR3 spans 14 residues. The CDR3 loop reads CASSLAGSNHEQYF. The CDR3 coding sequence is TGTGCCAGCAGCTTAGCCGGGAGTAACCACGAGCAGTACTTC.

The chain links TRBV29-1 to TRBJ2-1; 14 positions match TRBD2. The CDR3 is 19 amino acids. V trimming: 7 bases; J trimming: 2 bases; junction bases outside the gene matches: 16. CDR1 and CDR2 (germline): SQVTM, ANQGSEA. In DNA form, the CDR3 reads TGCAGCGGGCTGGGATACGGGACTAGCGGGGGATTGACCTACAATGAGCAGTTCTTC. This gives the protein CSGLGYGTSGGLTYNEQFF.

The rearrangement uses TRBV14 and TRBJ1-1; D is perhaps TRBD1 (6 bases). V lost 1 base to trimming and J lost 10 bases, with 13 bases between them. Germline V gene lookup returns CDR1 SGHDN and CDR2 FVKESK. The CDR3 consists of 13 residues. CDR3 DNA: TGTGCCAGCAGCCAAGGGGGGGGCCTGGTAGCTTTCTTT. This codes for CASSQGGGLVAFF. The variable domain in full, with the rest retrieved from reference TRBV14 and TRBJ1-1, is EAGVTQFPSHSVIEKGQTVTLRCDPISGHDNLYWYRRVMGKEIKFLLHFVKESKQDESGMPNNRFLAERTGGTYSTLKVQPAELEDSGVYFCASSQGGGLVAFFGQGTRLTVV.

This chain uses TRBV25-1 with TRBJ2-7; perhaps TRBD1 as D (6 bases). There are 14 residues in the CDR3. V lost 4 bases to trimming and J lost 3 bases, with 13 bases between them. Germline V lookup: CDR1 MGHDK, CDR2 SYGVNS. The CDR3 loop reads CASSVDRPYYEQYF. In DNA form, the CDR3 reads TGTGCCAGCAGTGTAGACAGGCCCTACTACGAGCAGTACTTC.

The chain's CDR3 is CASSHEGQVGGGYTF. The DNA for the CDR3 is TGTGCCAGCAGTCATGAGGGACAGGTGGGGGGCGGCTACACCTTC. The chain employs TRBV28 and TRBJ1-2; TRBD1 matches at 8 bases. Germline V gives CDR1 MDHEN, CDR2 SYDVKM. CDR3 length: 15 residues. After removal of 5 bases from V and 8 bases from J, the junction contained 13 bases not matched to a gene.

The gene calls are TRBV5-8 and TRBJ2-2; tentatively, D is TRBD2 (5 bases). This CDR3 has 19 residues. V was clipped by 0 bases and J by 4 bases, with 22 bases between them. Germline-derived CDR1 and CDR2 are SGHTS and YDEGEE. For the CDR3, the DNA is TGTGCCAGCAGCTTGGCCGTTCGGGTCGTTACAGAGGGCACCGGGGAGCTGTTTTTT. This sequence encodes CASSLAVRVVTEGTGELFF.

The genes are TRBV11-2 and TRBJ2-5; 11 positions match TRBD2. The trim removed 5 bases at V and 4 bases at J, leaving 0 bases unmatched. The germline V gene has CDR1 SGHAT and CDR2 FQNNGV. The CDR3 totals 13 residues. The CDR3 sequence: CASSTSGGETQYF. The DNA for the CDR3 is TGTGCCAGCAGCACTAGCGGGGGAGAGACCCAGTACTTC.

This clone was observed once. The chain uses TRBV28 and TRBJ2-7, with D unresolved. Between the trimmed V and J ends, which lost 6 bases and 0 bases, there was a span of 24 bases. This CDR3 is 18 amino acids long. Germline assignment: CDR1 MDHEN and CDR2 SYDVKM. The CDR3 DNA is TGTGCCAGCAGCCCACAGTTTTTGCGCGCCTATTTCTCCTACGAGCAGTACTTC. Encoded protein: CASSPQFLRAYFSYEQYF.

This chain joins TRBV4-1 and TRBJ2-5, with D hard to call. Trimming took 1 base from V and 4 from J, leaving 7 bases between them. This CDR3 is built from 13 residues. Germline V gene data show CDR1 as MGHRA and CDR2 as YSYEKL. The chain's CDR3 is CASSQVGSETQYF. The CDR3 DNA sequence: TGCGCCAGCAGCCAAGTAGGGTCAGAGACCCAGTACTTC.

The rearrangement joins TRBV4-3 to TRBJ2-7; D gene ambiguous. Trimming pared 0 bases from V and 3 bases from J, leaving 12 bases between. The CDR3 covers 15 residues. CDR1 is LGHNA, CDR2 YSLEER, per germline. In DNA form, the CDR3 reads TGCGCCAGCAGCCAAGATCGTCGGGCCTACTACGAGCAGTACTTC. This gives the protein CASSQDRRAYYEQYF.